These T cell receptor beta chains were read from a single sample in a study of T cell clonotyping in hematopoietic cell transplantation. The table came from immunoSEQ multiplex PCR; TCRdb's copy has only in-frame clones and leaves some out. The top ten hold around 1.5% of the sample, which has 65,000 to 75,000 clones, about 93% seen once. The sequencing input was peripheral blood mononuclear cells. The receptors were sampled from a man in his fifties in good health. Some clones in this sample may be carry-over from other donors' samples. Each CDR3 is given with its conserved first and last residue. Each record gives: D gene, J gene, V gene, clone size, CDR3 DNA, CDR3 protein. D genes are given only for firm matches. Expanded clones get a size class; other rows say once, few or many, or leave the size out.

NA,TRBJ1-2,TRBV14,once,TGTGCCAGCAGTGGGGACAACTATGGCTACACCTTC,CASSGDNYGYTF
NA,TRBJ1-1,TRBV30,NA,TGTGCCTGGAGTGTATCAGGCAGGACTGAAGCTTTCTTT,CAWSVSGRTEAFF
NA,TRBJ1-1,TRBV11-1,NA,TGTGCCAGCAGCTTCTTACCCGGGGGTGAAGCTTTCTTT,CASSFLPGGEAFF
NA,TRBJ2-1,TRBV9,NA,TGTGCCAGCAGCGTAGCGGGCGATACCTACAATGAGCAGTTCTTC,CASSVAGDTYNEQFF
NA,TRBJ1-1,TRBV30,NA,TGTGCCTGGAGTGTCGGCCTGAACACTGAAGCTTTCTTT,CAWSVGLNTEAFF
TRBD2,TRBJ2-2,TRBV27,NA,TGTGCCAGCAGTTTATCCGGGACTAGCCCCGGGGAGCTGTTTTTT,CASSLSGTSPGELFF
NA,TRBJ1-5,TRBV2,NA,TGTGCCAGCAGTGAGGTTACGCCGGTGCTGCCCCAGCATTTT,CASSEVTPVLPQHF
TRBD2,TRBJ2-5,TRBV5-6,NA,TGTGCCAGCAGCCCCTATTTTGGCGGGGGGGCCGTCGGGGAGACCCAGTACTTC,CASSPYFGGGAVGETQYF
NA,TRBJ2-2,TRBV19,once,TGTGCCAGTAGTATGGGGAGGGGGGCCGGGGAGCTGTTTTTT,CASSMGRGAGELFF
TRBD1,TRBJ1-2,TRBV19,once,TGTGCCAGTAATGAGGGGGCGCGGGCTGGCTACACCTTC,CASNEGARAGYTF
NA,TRBJ1-3,TRBV5-1,NA,TGCGCCAGCAGCTTCCAAGGGATTGACACCATATATTTT,CASSFQGIDTIYF
NA,TRBJ2-2,TRBV6-5,once,TGTGCCAGCAGTTACTCGTACGGGTCCGGGGAGCTGTTTTTT,CASSYSYGSGELFF
NA,TRBJ2-7,TRBV9,NA,TGTGCCAGCAGCGCCGCAGTTTACTCCTACGAGCAGTACTTC,CASSAAVYSYEQYF
TRBD1,TRBJ2-3,TRBV29-1,NA,TGCAGCGTTGAGGGACAGGGGGCAACAGATACGCAGTATTTT,CSVEGQGATDTQYF
TRBD2,TRBJ2-7,TRBV4-1,NA,TGCGCCAGCAGCCCGCGGACTAGCGGGTTCGACTCCTACGAGCAGTACTTC,CASSPRTSGFDSYEQYF
NA,TRBJ1-5,TRBV7-2,NA,TGTGCCAGCAGCTTTAGTACAGCCCCAAGGCCCCAGCATTTT,CASSFSTAPRPQHF
TRBD1,TRBJ2-1,TRBV5-1,NA,TGCGCCAGCAGCCCCGGACAGGGCCATGAGCAGTTCTTC,CASSPGQGHEQFF